The 28 T cell receptor beta chains below all came from one sample that was sequenced in a study of blood T cell repertoires in COVID-19. Clones were read by immunoSEQ multiplex PCR, and TCRdb kept only the in-frame ones, dropping some. Of approximately 150,000 clones in the sample, roughly 80% were seen once. Sequencing input: peripheral blood. The receptors shown here come from a man aged 50 or older with active or convalescent COVID-19.

The V call is TRBV27, the J call TRBJ2-1; 8 positions agree with TRBD2. Germline loops: CDR1 MNHEY, CDR2 SMNVEV (reference sequence). V lost 8 bases to trimming and J lost 4 bases; unmatched junction nucleotides: 7. This CDR3 spans 14 amino acids. The CDR3 spells CASVRGGRYNEQFF. Written as DNA, the CDR3 is TGTGCCAGCGTCCGGGGGGGCAGGTACAATGAGCAGTTCTTC.

The chain recombines TRBV5-4 with TRBJ2-3; tentatively, D is TRBD2 (6 bases). The CDR3 loop spans 14 amino acids. Germline loops: CDR1 SGHNT, CDR2 YYREEE (reference sequence). The V end was cut by 4 bases, the J end by 3 bases, with 12 bases between. DNA of the CDR3: TGTGCCAGCAGCCCCAAGACTAGGACAGATACGCAGTATTTT. It is translated as CASSPKTRTDTQYF.

The CDR3 sequence: CASRTSGTPNQPQHF. For the CDR3, the DNA is TGTGCCAGCAGGACCTCCGGGACACCAAATCAGCCCCAGCATTTT. The gene calls are TRBV6-5 and TRBJ1-5, with D tentatively TRBD1 (6 bases). The CDR3 is made up of 15 amino acids. The germline V gene encodes CDR1 MNHEY and CDR2 SVGAGI. Trimming left V 6 bases short and J 4 bases short, with 16 bases between.

The chain couples TRBV3-1 (or the pseudogene TRBV3-2) to TRBJ2-2, with D possibly matching TRBD1 (6 bases). Trimming pared 5 bases from V and 0 bases from J, leaving 13 bases between. This CDR3 contains 16 residues. Per germline, CDR1 LGHDT and CDR2 YNNKEL (reference sequence). This CDR3 is CASSSQTGPNTGELFF. CDR3 sequence (DNA): TGTGCCAGCAGCTCCCAAACAGGGCCGAACACCGGGGAGCTGTTTTTT.

V and J are TRBV7-2 and TRBJ2-3, with no clear D. V lost 0 bases to trimming and J lost 2 bases, with 6 bases between them. In germline, CDR1 is SGHTA, CDR2 FQGNSA. This CDR3 has 14 amino acids. CDR3 sequence: CASSLAAVTDTQYF. The DNA of the CDR3 is TGTGCCAGCAGCTTAGCAGCCGTCACAGATACGCAGTATTTT.

The chain recombines TRBV3-1 (or the pseudogene TRBV3-2) with TRBJ1-1, with a weak D call TRBD1 (6 bases). The CDR3 consists of 15 residues. V lost 2 bases and J lost 3, with 13 bases in between. Germline V gene lookup returns CDR1 LGHDT and CDR2 YNNKEL (reference sequence). The CDR3 sequence: CASSQRTRGDTEAFF. CDR3 sequence (DNA): TGTGCCAGCAGCCAACGGACCAGGGGCGACACTGAAGCTTTCTTT.

The chain links TRBV19 to TRBJ2-7; 7 nucleotides align to TRBD2. The CDR3 length is 15 residues. Germline loops: CDR1 LNHDA, CDR2 SQIVND (reference sequence). The V and J ends lost 5 bases and 7 bases, in that order; junction bases with no gene match: 14. CDR3: CASSFRSSGPDEQYF. In nucleotides, the CDR3 is TGTGCCAGTAGTTTCAGGAGTAGCGGGCCAGATGAGCAGTACTTC.

The V and J genes are TRBV13 and TRBJ2-7; D may be TRBD2 (6 bases). CDR1 is PRHDT and CDR2 is FYEKMQ in the germline V gene (reference sequence). V lost 5 bases and J 0 bases, leaving 14 bases between the germline ends. The CDR3 has 15 amino acids. CDR3 DNA: TGTGCCAGCAGCCCCGCCGGCGGGACCTCCTACGAGCAGTACTTC. This codes for CASSPAGGTSYEQYF.

V gene TRBV28 combines with J gene TRBJ1-5; the D is unclear. Germline CDR1 and CDR2: MDHEN and SYDVKM. V lost 8 bases to trimming and J lost 6 bases, with 14 bases between them. There are 13 residues in the CDR3. The CDR3 sequence: CASSYGVSQPQHF. CDR3 DNA: TGTGCCAGCTCATACGGGGTGAGTCAGCCCCAGCATTTT.

The rearrangement links TRBV7-6 to TRBJ2-3; D remains unclear. V was trimmed by 4 bases and J by 2 bases, leaving 7 bases between them. From germline, CDR1 is SGHVS and CDR2 FNYEAQ. The CDR3 sequence is 13 residues long. The CDR3 DNA reads as TGTGCCAGCAGCTCAATCCCCACAGATACGCAGTATTTT. Its translation is CASSSIPTDTQYF.

A few counts support this clone. The V call is TRBV27, the J call TRBJ1-5, with a possible D match to TRBD1 (5 bases). The length of the CDR3 is 15 residues. The germline V and J ends were trimmed by 2 bases and 2 bases, with 10 bases remaining between them. Germline assignment: CDR1 MNHEY and CDR2 SMNVEV (reference sequence). Here the CDR3 reads CASSLGGGGNQPQHF. CDR3 nucleotide sequence: TGTGCCAGCAGTTTAGGAGGAGGGGGCAATCAGCCCCAGCATTTT.

The chain is built from TRBV7-3 and TRBJ1-1, with 9 bases matching TRBD1. Germline loops: CDR1 SGHTA, CDR2 FQGTGA. V lost 5 bases and J lost 1; bases outside the gene matches: 8. The CDR3 has 16 residues. The CDR3 spells CASSQLQGARNTEAFF. The CDR3 DNA reads TGTGCCAGCAGCCAACTACAGGGGGCTCGGAACACTGAAGCTTTCTTT.

This clone was seen just once. The V call is TRBV14, the J call TRBJ1-5; the match to TRBD1 covers 7 bases. Germline V gene data show CDR1 as SGHDN and CDR2 as FVKESK. Trimming took 0 bases from V and 5 from J; bases not matched to a gene: 7. The CDR3 is made up of 16 amino acids. The CDR3 DNA sequence: TGTGCCAGCAGCCAAGATCTACGGAGGGGGCATCAGCCCCAGCATTTT. The encoded protein is CASSQDLRRGHQPQHF.

This clone was detected a few times. The chain is built from TRBV27 and TRBJ2-1; possible D gene TRBD1, 6 bases. CDR3 length: 12 amino acids. Germline V CDR1 and CDR2: MNHEY, SMNVEV (reference sequence). V was cut by 8 bases and J by 7 bases, with 12 bases left in between. The CDR3, as DNA: TGTGCCAGCTCGATCAGGGGAAATGAGCAGTTCTTC. This gives the protein CASSIRGNEQFF.

V gene TRBV2 combines with J gene TRBJ1-5; 8 nucleotides agree with TRBD1. The CDR3 extends over 12 amino acids. The germline gives CDR1 SNHLY, CDR2 FYNNEI. J lost 6 bases, V lost 11 bases, and 6 bases had no gene match. CDR3 residues: CAGQGRGQPQHF. The CDR3 DNA reads as TGTGCCGGACAGGGAAGGGGTCAGCCCCAGCATTTT.

This chain uses TRBV11-2 with TRBJ2-7; D ambiguous. V was pared by 5 bases and J by 2 bases, with 7 bases between. Germline CDR1 and CDR2: SGHAT and FQNNGV. The CDR3 sequence is 12 residues long. The CDR3 bases are TGTGCCAGCAGCCCCACGGCCTACGAGCAGTACTTC. Translated, it gives CASSPTAYEQYF.

The rearrangement joins TRBV28 to TRBJ2-7; 7 nucleotides align to TRBD2. The J segment lost 2 bases and the V segment lost 5 bases, leaving 12 bases of the junction unmatched. Germline assignment: CDR1 MDHEN and CDR2 SYDVKM. The CDR3 spans 16 residues. This CDR3 reads CASSPLYGTTPYEQYF. In DNA, the CDR3 is TGTGCCAGCAGTCCCCTTTATGGGACTACCCCCTACGAGCAGTACTTC.

The V gene is TRBV10-3, the J gene TRBJ2-3; TRBD1 is a possible D gene (5 bases). The length of the CDR3 is 16 residues. Deletions cut 3 bases from V and 0 bases from J, with 13 bases between. In germline, CDR1 is ENHRY, CDR2 SYGVKD. CDR3 region: CAISDPRAFSTDTQYF. The CDR3 bases are TGTGCCATCAGTGACCCCAGGGCGTTTAGCACAGATACGCAGTATTTT.

The gene calls are TRBV5-1 and TRBJ2-5; 10 bases map to TRBD1. CDR3 length equals 14 residues. V lost 4 bases, J lost 6 bases, and 6 bases stayed unmatched. Germline V gene sequence: CDR1 SGHRS, CDR2 YFSETQ. DNA for the CDR3: TGCGCCAGCAGCACCAGACAGGGGGCTCAGACCCAGTACTTC. Protein sequence: CASSTRQGAQTQYF. Together with reference TRBV5-1 and TRBJ2-5, the CDR3 gives the full variable domain: KAGVTQTPRYLIKTRGQQVTLSCSPISGHRSVSWYQQTPGQGLQFLFEYFSETQRNKGNFPGRFSGRQFSNSRSEMNVSTLELGDSALYLCASSTRQGAQTQYFGPGTRLLVL.

The chain joins TRBV2 to TRBJ2-1; no clear D gene. This CDR3 has 11 residues. V lost 8 bases, J lost 5 bases, and 7 bases lay in between. Germline CDR1 is SNHLY and CDR2 is FYNNEI. DNA for the CDR3: TGTGCCAGCCTTAATGACAATGAGCAGTTCTTC. Encoded protein: CASLNDNEQFF.

The chain employs TRBV10-2 and TRBJ2-7, with 8 bases matching TRBD2. Trimming at V came to 6 bases and at J to 6 bases, leaving 10 bases not matched to a gene. The CDR3 runs to 14 residues. CDR1 and CDR2 (germline): WSHSY, SAAADI. CDR3 sequence (DNA): TGCGCCAGCAGCGGGCCTATTAGCGGGACCGAGCAGTACTTC. As protein: CASSGPISGTEQYF.

Details on this clone: Germline and junction disagree at one end, which may indicate a read error. V usage is TRBV12-3 or TRBV12-4 and J usage is TRBJ2-3, with 9 bases aligning to TRBD2. This CDR3 region has 12 residues. CDR3 DNA sequence: TGTGCCAGCAGTTTGACTAGCGGCTCCTGGAGGTTT. The encoded protein is CASSLTSGSWRF.

The chain recombines TRBV15 with TRBJ2-5, with TRBD2 matching 10 bases. The CDR3 is 16 amino acids. Germline trimming cut 5 bases from V and 0 bases from J; bases unmatched to any gene: 6. Germline V gene sequence: CDR1 LNHNV, CDR2 YYDKDF (reference sequence). The CDR3 reads CATSPRTSGYQETQYF. The DNA for the CDR3 is TGTGCCACCAGCCCCCGGACTAGCGGATACCAAGAGACCCAGTACTTC.

The chain has TRBV9 and TRBJ1-3, with a possible D match to TRBD1 (6 bases). Looked up from germline, CDR1 is SGDLS and CDR2 is YYNGEE. V shed 0 bases and J shed 7 bases, with 11 bases lying between them. This CDR3 contains 14 residues. The CDR3 DNA sequence: TGTGCCAGCAGCGTAGTTGCAGGGGACAACACCATATATTTT. Translated, it gives CASSVVAGDNTIYF.

The sample holds a few counts of this clone. The gene calls are TRBV3-1 (or the pseudogene TRBV3-2) and TRBJ1-2, with a weak D call TRBD1 (5 bases). The V end was cut by 1 base, the J end by 8 bases, with 17 bases between. CDR1 is LGHDT, CDR2 YNNKEL, per germline (reference sequence). The CDR3 consists of 15 residues. The chain's CDR3 is CASSQGNRGDAGYTF. CDR3 coding DNA: TGTGCCAGCAGCCAAGGAAATAGGGGTGATGCCGGCTACACCTTC.

This chain joins TRBV19 and TRBJ1-2; D possibly corresponds to TRBD1 (5 bases). Trimming cost V 10 bases and J 2 bases, with 20 bases left between them. The CDR3 covers 15 residues. Per the germline V gene, CDR1 is LNHDA and CDR2 is SQIVND (reference sequence). CDR3: CAIYVGTPANYGYTF. CDR3 in DNA: TGTGCCATCTACGTTGGGACTCCTGCCAACTATGGCTACACCTTC. The whole variable domain, remainder taken from reference TRBV19 and TRBJ1-2, is DGGITQSPKYLFRKEGQNVTLSCEQNLNHDAMYWYRQDPGQGLRLIYYSQIVNDFQKGDIAEGYSVSREKKESFPLTVTSAQKNPTAFYLCAIYVGTPANYGYTFGSGTRLTVV.

This clone has just one count. V is TRBV2 and J is TRBJ2-2, with 11 nucleotides matching TRBD2. The germline CDR1 and CDR2 sequences are SNHLY and FYNNEI. The CDR3 consists of 17 residues. J lost 4 bases, V lost 8 bases, and 12 bases had no gene match. The CDR3 sequence: CASHTSGRLSLTGELFF. For the CDR3, the DNA is TGTGCCAGCCACACTAGCGGGAGACTATCACTCACCGGGGAGCTGTTTTTT.

In its sample, this clone was seen a few times. The genes are TRBV6-2 or TRBV6-3 and TRBJ2-2; D is possibly TRBD2 (6 bases). V lost 6 bases and J lost 4, with 18 bases in between. This CDR3 comprises 16 residues. The germline gives CDR1 MNHEY, CDR2 SVGEGT. CDR3 residues: CASSPMGGIRTGELFF. The CDR3 DNA sequence: TGTGCCAGCAGCCCGATGGGCGGGATTCGCACCGGGGAGCTGTTTTTT.